This TCR beta chain is from a study of T-cell memory formation after mild COVID-19. Study at large: TCR clustering was largely donor specific.

The sample holds many counts of this clonotype. Antigen specificity is unknown. The length of the CDR3 is 16 residues. Germline CDR1 and CDR2: SGHRS and YFSETQ. With 0 bases removed from V and 0 bases from J, the gap between germline ends came to 7 bases. 5'RACE, which relied on constant-segment primers, yielded TCR alpha and TCR beta cDNA libraries carrying sample barcodes and UMIs. One entry per CDR3 protein results from TCRdb running MiXCR on the 5' RACE reads. The sample yields about half a million distinct CDR3 sequences, roughly 18% seen once. Regarding the study as a whole: CD4+ contracting clones lay mainly in CM and EM, CD8+ ones in EMRA. CD4/CD8 balance held among clones contracting day 15 to 85, and later expanders leaned CD4+.

This chain links TRBV5-1 with TRBJ2-6; D is unclear. Source material: PBMCs or a T cell subset sorted from them (not recorded which). This sequence was found in an adult woman who had mild COVID-19 (a few samples of this study predate the infection). Cell type and time point are not known. The CDR3 is CASSLAGTSGANVLTF. The CDR3 region has the DNA TGCGCCAGCAGCTTGGCAGGCACCTCTGGGGCCAACGTCCTGACTTTC.